Following are 14 T cell receptor beta chains from one sample sequenced in a study of OX40 agonist ivuxolimab in advanced cancers. Clones were sequenced by immunoSEQ multiplex PCR, and TCRdb holds only the in-frame ones, with some missing. In the table there are 75,000 to 100,000 clones, over 75% of which are singletons. Sequencing used CD4+ or CD8+ T cells sorted from blood, obtained in a trial of the OX40 agonist ivuxolimab. The origin of the receptors is an adult with an advanced solid tumor such as melanoma, head and neck, liver or kidney cancer.

The chain has TRBV2 and TRBJ1-3, with unresolved D. The germline V and J ends were trimmed by 0 bases and 2 bases, with 11 bases remaining between them. The CDR3 runs 16 residues. CDR1 and CDR2 (germline): SNHLY, FYNNEI. The CDR3 protein is CASSEARTWTGNTIYF. In DNA, the CDR3 is TGTGCCAGCAGTGAAGCGCGGACGTGGACTGGAAACACCATATATTTT.

The chain joins TRBV5-6 to TRBJ2-3; tentative D call: TRBD2 (6 bases). Germline V CDR1 and CDR2: SGHDT, YYEEEE. V was pared by 2 bases and J by 7 bases, with 17 bases between. This CDR3 spans 15 amino acids. The CDR3 spells CASSLFAGIRHTQYF. CDR3 coding DNA: TGTGCCAGCAGCTTATTCGCGGGGATCCGACATACGCAGTATTTT. Variable domain in full (rest from reference TRBV5-6 and TRBJ2-3): DAGVTQSPTHLIKTRGQQVTLRCSPKSGHDTVSWYQQALGQGPQFIFQYYEEEERQRGNFPDRFSGHQFPNYSSELNVNALLLGDSALYLCASSLFAGIRHTQYFGPGTRLTVL.

The V gene is TRBV2, the J gene TRBJ1-1, with a tentative D call TRBD1 (5 bases). The CDR3 has 14 residues. Germline V gene data show CDR1 as SNHLY and CDR2 as FYNNEI. Trimming stripped 6 bases from V and 1 base from J, with 12 bases between. The CDR3 sequence: CASRAGTRNTEAFF. The CDR3 bases are TGTGCCAGCAGAGCCGGGACGCGGAACACTGAAGCTTTCTTT.

The V gene is TRBV6-5, the J gene TRBJ1-1; 7 bases agree with TRBD1. Germline V gene sequence: CDR1 MNHEY, CDR2 SVGAGI. V was clipped by 2 bases and J by 4 bases; unmatched bases: 4. The CDR3 consists of 14 residues. CDR3 sequence (DNA): TGTGCCAGCAGTTACGTCAGGGGGACCACTGAAGCTTTCTTT. This translates into CASSYVRGTTEAFF.

This clone was picked up one time. V usage is TRBV19 and J usage is TRBJ2-5; a weak D match, TRBD1 (6 bases). With 10 bases removed from V and 1 base from J, the gap between germline ends came to 19 bases. This CDR3 region has 15 residues. Looked up from germline, CDR1 is LNHDA and CDR2 is SQIVND (reference sequence). Here the CDR3 reads CAKQDGTRGQETQYF. In nucleotides, the CDR3 is TGTGCCAAACAGGACGGGACCAGGGGCCAAGAGACCCAGTACTTC. Complete variable domain (other parts from reference TRBV19 and TRBJ2-5): DGGITQSPKYLFRKEGQNVTLSCEQNLNHDAMYWYRQDPGQGLRLIYYSQIVNDFQKGDIAEGYSVSREKKESFPLTVTSAQKNPTAFYLCAKQDGTRGQETQYFGPGTRLLVL.

J is TRBJ2-2 and V is TRBV7-8; no definite D call. V lost 4 bases and J 2 bases, leaving 14 bases between the germline ends. The CDR3 loop spans 16 amino acids. Per the germline V gene, CDR1 is SGHVS and CDR2 is FQNEAQ. CDR3 amino acids: CASSSPGWFNTGELFF. CDR3 in DNA: TGTGCCAGCAGCTCTCCCGGGTGGTTCAACACCGGGGAGCTGTTTTTT.

This clone was picked up one time. V usage is TRBV10-3 and J usage is TRBJ1-1; no definite D call. The CDR3 loop spans 11 amino acids. Trimming took 4 bases from V and 8 from J, leaving 8 bases between them. Germline loops: CDR1 ENHRY, CDR2 SYGVKD. The CDR3 coding sequence is TGTGCCATCAGTGGAGCCTTCGAAGCTTTCTTT. It encodes CAISGAFEAFF.

This chain links TRBV5-8 with TRBJ1-4; no clear D gene. Trimming left V 0 bases short and J 5 bases short, with 8 bases between. CDR1 is SGHTS, CDR2 YDEGEE, per germline. There are 14 residues in the CDR3. The CDR3 DNA is TGTGCCAGCAGCTTGGTGGAGGGCAATGAAAAACTGTTTTTT. Amino acid sequence: CASSLVEGNEKLFF.

The CDR3 nucleotides are TGTGCCAGCATGGCGGCCGTAGGGAACACTGAAGCTTTCTTT. Its translation is CASMAAVGNTEAFF. The V call is TRBV6-6, the J call TRBJ1-1; unclear D gene. Trimming removed 7 bases at V and 1 base at J, with 13 bases between. The CDR3 totals 14 residues. The germline V gene encodes CDR1 MNHNY and CDR2 SVGAGI (reference sequence).

Note on this clone: Other nucleotide sequences from this sample produce the same CDR3. This sequence joins TRBV18 and TRBJ1-1; D possibly corresponds to TRBD1 (5 bases). From germline, CDR1 is KGHSH and CDR2 LQKENI. The CDR3 runs 13 residues. Trimming cost V 2 bases and J 1 base, with 5 bases left between them. The CDR3 DNA is TGTGCCAGCTCACCAAGGGGGAACACTGAAGCTTTCTTT. Protein sequence: CASSPRGNTEAFF. The full variable domain, rest sourced from reference TRBV18 and TRBJ1-1, is NAGVMQNPRHLVRRRGQEARLRCSPMKGHSHVYWYRQLPEEGLKFMVYLQKENIIDESGMPKERFSAEFPKEGPSILRIQQVVRGDSAAYFCASSPRGNTEAFFGQGTRLTVV.

The chain links TRBV7-2 to TRBJ1-1; D is unresolved. Trimming pared 5 bases from V and 1 base from J, leaving 17 bases between. Germline CDR1 is SGHTA and CDR2 is FQGNSA. The CDR3 consists of 16 residues. The chain's CDR3 is CASSPGGGRRNTEAFF. CDR3 in DNA: TGTGCCAGCAGCCCGGGTGGAGGGCGTAGGAACACTGAAGCTTTCTTT. Full variable domain (remainder filled in from reference TRBV7-2 and TRBJ1-1): GAGVSQSPSNKVTEKGKDVELRCDPISGHTALYWYRQSLGQGLEFLIYFQGNSAPDKSGLPSDRFSAERTGGSVSTLTIQRTQQEDSAVYLCASSPGGGRRNTEAFFGQGTRLTVV.

J is TRBJ1-5 and V is TRBV28; no reliable D call. The germline gives CDR1 MDHEN, CDR2 SYDVKM. CDR3 length equals 16 residues. Trimming took off 4 bases at V and 0 bases at J, with 13 bases between the two ends. CDR3 region: CASSSDRNPSNQPQHF. Here the CDR3 DNA reads TGTGCCAGCAGTTCGGATCGTAACCCTAGCAATCAGCCCCAGCATTTT.

This chain uses TRBV29-1 with TRBJ1-1, with D tentatively TRBD1 (6 bases). The V end lost 3 bases, the J end lost 2 bases, and 13 bases lay between the germline ends. The CDR3 is 14 amino acids. Germline V gene data show CDR1 as SQVTM and CDR2 as ANQGSEA. The CDR3 reads CSVERSRGNTEAFF. CDR3 nucleotides: TGCAGCGTTGAGAGGAGCAGGGGAAACACTGAAGCTTTCTTT. The whole variable domain, filled in from reference TRBV29-1 and TRBJ1-1, reads SAVISQKPSRDICQRGTSLTIQCQVDSQVTMMFWYRQQPGQSLTLIATANQGSEATYESGFVIDKFPISRPNLTFSTLTVSNMSPEDSSIYLCSVERSRGNTEAFFGQGTRLTVV.

This clone appeared a single time. V gene TRBV9 combines with J gene TRBJ2-2, with D possibly being TRBD2 (6 bases). This CDR3 spans 13 amino acids. Trimming shortened V by 5 bases and J by 7 bases, and 12 bases separated the two germline ends. The V gene's germline CDR1 is SGDLS and CDR2 YYNGEE. In DNA, the CDR3 is TGTGCCAGCAGTCCCCTGGGGGGCGGGGAGCTGTTTTTT. Protein: CASSPLGGGELFF. The full variable domain, in which reference TRBV9 and TRBJ2-2 provide the parts outside the CDR3, is DSGVTQTPKHLITATGQRVTLRCSPRSGDLSVYWYQQSLDQGLQFLIQYYNGEERAKGNILERFSAQQFPDLHSELNLSSLELGDSALYFCASSPLGGGELFFGEGSRLTVL.